Here is one TCR beta chain with its context. Its antigen remains unidentified. One base away there is no much larger clone; base qualities are not given. The data originate from a study of long-term antiretroviral therapy in people with HIV (dated by TCRdb to between 2021 and 2023). Study-wide context: The earliest samples were collected roughly a decade before the 2015 WHO recommendation for immediate ART, at a time when ART was usually postponed until CD4 counts fell. A retrospective serial study tested whether changes in peripheral blood TRB repertoire composition and diversity were associated with ART initiation and durable HIV suppression. Among the approximately 30 participants with HIV, around 10 were female. No cross-contamination during QIAcube processing was shown when test extractions of a monoclonal T-cell line were performed alongside a few dozen polyclonal samples. From 30 adults with confirmed HIV infection, the cohort provided 192 cryopreserved PBMC samples, gathered serially across a mean of approximately six years (range 1-12).

From the cysteine through the phenylalanine, the CDR3 covers 13 amino acids. Just the 39-base CDR3 DNA is kept, in frame starting at base 1. The trim is 6 bases for V and 2 bases for J, with a gap of 8 bases between the germline ends. CDR1 LNHDA and CDR2 SQIVND were looked up in the germline V gene (reference sequence). The immunoSEQ hsTCRB v3.0 assay was used at survey level resolution to sequence the TRB variable region. TRB sequencing targeted a depth of about 40,000-55,000 T-cell genomes per sample. An Illumina MiSeq with a v3 150-cycle kit was used to sequence the pooled TRB libraries. In the original analysis: Repertoire analysis was run in R within a reproducible Nextflow workflow that covered QC, data transformation and analysis. LymphoSeq2, an R package for exploring AIRR-Seq data, was used to implement the custom analyses. A few samples yielding fewer than 5000 total TRB sequences were excluded, leaving more than 150 analyzed HIV repertoires. Of the approximately 190 retained HIV repertoires, over 55 were collected before and about 130 after ART initiation. Repertoires were downsampled to 5000 TRB nucleotide sequences, and summary statistics were averaged over 100 downsampling iterations. TRB sequences were retained for analysis only if CDR3 regions of at least seven amino acids were present. Two measures captured diversity: a Shannon entropy-derived clonality score and the Gini coefficient. Repertoire networks linked the top 5000 CDR3 amino acid sequences whenever two sequences differed by an edit distance of one. Antigen specificity groups and MHC restriction were predicted for TRB CDR3 amino acid sequences with GLIPH2. To flag known CMV, EBV, HIV or tissue antigen associations, CDR3 amino acid sequences were matched against VDJdb and McPAS-TCR. Pre-ART, post-ART and control groups were compared with Wilcoxon signed-rank tests and Holm-Bonferroni correction. TCRdb's version of the immuneACCESS table is confined to in-frame rearrangements and falls short of the full clone set. An unresolved V gene accounts for under half of the shortfall where checked; the remainder is of unknown origin. V and J calls and clone size are given by that table; D and trimming were obtained from the DNA. Across this sample there are tens of thousands of clones, with approximately 80% seen only once. 5.5% to 7.5% of the sample belongs to the ten largest clones.

Here is what the overall study found, with its caveats: CDR3 length ranges in HIV repertoires were narrower than in controls, and network structure suggested an antigen-experienced repertoire with only a slight naive shift after ART. Because pre-ART samples had limited cell numbers, unsorted PBMC were profiled rather than sorted CD4+ and CD8+ T cells. Inferences about post-ART repertoire changes were limited because no data were available on ART adherence, viral resistance or therapy changes. Since PBMC availability was limited, sequencing covered only the TCR beta chain, with no alpha chain pairing. ART initiation was associated with a significant increase in TRB diversity, but diversity stayed significantly below transplant donor controls even after long-term ART. The samples span the years 2004 to 2017, and the ART regimens used at that time may not be as effective as current regimens. At every time point, the repertoire was dominated by expanded TRB clones first identified before ART initiation, although this dominance fluctuated and, in many PLHIV, declined after ART.

Participants were included only if at least one PBMC sample before ART initiation and at least two post-ART samples were available. Every participant with HIV received treatment in the United States of America. Before DNA extraction, cryopreserved samples of roughly 0.85-10 million PBMC were thawed and washed. At the time of the earliest PBMC sample for each participant with HIV, ages ranged from roughly 23 to 55 years. PBMC samples from each participant spanned 1-4 timepoints before ART initiation and 2-8 timepoints after ART initiation, with a median of 7 samples. Serial HIV viral load, CD4+ T-cell count, ART history and demographic data were obtained for every participant. Using a Qiagen kit on a QIAcube, genomic DNA was extracted from unsorted PBMC, with samples processed in batches of 12.

The sample was unsorted PBMCs, taken 0.6 years after starting antiretroviral therapy. The receptor's source is a man aged 18 to 30 with HIV. The receptor chain draws on TRBV19 and TRBJ1-3; no confident D gene assignment can be made. The CDR3 loop reads CASRTGPGNTIYF. The nucleotide sequence reads TGTGCCAGTAGAACCGGACCTGGAAACACCATATATTTT.